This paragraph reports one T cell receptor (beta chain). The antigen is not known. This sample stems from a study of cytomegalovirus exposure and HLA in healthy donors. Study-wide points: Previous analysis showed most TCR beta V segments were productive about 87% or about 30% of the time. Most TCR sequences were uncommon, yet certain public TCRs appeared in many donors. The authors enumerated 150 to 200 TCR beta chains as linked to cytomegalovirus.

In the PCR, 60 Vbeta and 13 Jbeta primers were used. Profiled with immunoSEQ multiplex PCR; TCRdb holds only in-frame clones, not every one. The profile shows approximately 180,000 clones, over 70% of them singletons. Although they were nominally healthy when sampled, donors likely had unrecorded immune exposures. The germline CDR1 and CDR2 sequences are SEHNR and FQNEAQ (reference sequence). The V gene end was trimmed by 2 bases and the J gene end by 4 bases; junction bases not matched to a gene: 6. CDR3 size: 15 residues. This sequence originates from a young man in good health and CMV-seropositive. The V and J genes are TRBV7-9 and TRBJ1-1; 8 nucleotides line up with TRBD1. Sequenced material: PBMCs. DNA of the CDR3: TGTGCCAGCAGCTTACAGGGGGCAGGAAGCACTGAAGCTTTCTTT. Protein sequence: CASSLQGAGSTEAFF.